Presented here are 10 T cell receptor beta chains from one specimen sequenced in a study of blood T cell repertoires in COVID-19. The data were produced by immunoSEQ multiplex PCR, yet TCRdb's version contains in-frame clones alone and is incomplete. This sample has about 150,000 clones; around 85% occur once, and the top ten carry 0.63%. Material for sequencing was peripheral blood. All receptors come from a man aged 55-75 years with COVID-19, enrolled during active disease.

Here the CDR3 reads CASSSSGGGVGNQPQHF. The CDR3 nucleotides are TGTGCCAGCAGTTCCTCCGGGGGGGGCGTTGGCAATCAGCCCCAGCATTTT. V gene TRBV6-2 or TRBV6-3 combines with J gene TRBJ1-5, with TRBD1 as a possible D gene (6 bases). V lost 4 bases and J lost 2, with 18 bases in between. The CDR3 loop spans 17 amino acids. CDR1 MNHEY and CDR2 SVGEGT come from the germline V gene.

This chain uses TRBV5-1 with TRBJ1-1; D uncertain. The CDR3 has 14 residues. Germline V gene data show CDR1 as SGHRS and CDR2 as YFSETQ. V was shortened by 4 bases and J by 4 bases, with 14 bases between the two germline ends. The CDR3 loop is CASSVSGSRTEAFF. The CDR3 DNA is TGCGCCAGCAGCGTATCCGGGTCGCGCACTGAAGCTTTCTTT. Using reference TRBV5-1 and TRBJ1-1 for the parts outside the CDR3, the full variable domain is KAGVTQTPRYLIKTRGQQVTLSCSPISGHRSVSWYQQTPGQGLQFLFEYFSETQRNKGNFPGRFSGRQFSNSRSEMNVSTLELGDSALYLCASSVSGSRTEAFFGQGTRLTVV.

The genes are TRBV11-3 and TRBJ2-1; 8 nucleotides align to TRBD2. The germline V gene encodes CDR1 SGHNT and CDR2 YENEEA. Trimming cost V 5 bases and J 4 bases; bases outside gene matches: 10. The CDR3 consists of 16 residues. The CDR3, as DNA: TGTGCCAGCAGCCCGACTTTGACTAGCGCTTACAATGAGCAGTTCTTC. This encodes CASSPTLTSAYNEQFF.

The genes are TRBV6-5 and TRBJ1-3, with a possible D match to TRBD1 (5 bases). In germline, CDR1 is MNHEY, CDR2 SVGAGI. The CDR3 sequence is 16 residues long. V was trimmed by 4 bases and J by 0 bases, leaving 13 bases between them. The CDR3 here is CASSSLDSTSGNTIYF. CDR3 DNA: TGTGCCAGCAGTTCCCTCGACAGTACCTCTGGAAACACCATATATTTT.

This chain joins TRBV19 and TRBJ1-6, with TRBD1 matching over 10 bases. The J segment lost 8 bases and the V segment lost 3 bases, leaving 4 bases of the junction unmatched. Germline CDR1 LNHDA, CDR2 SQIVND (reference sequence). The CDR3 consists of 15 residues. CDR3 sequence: CASSILDRGDSPLHF. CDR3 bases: TGTGCCAGTAGTATTTTGGACAGGGGGGATTCACCCCTCCACTTT.

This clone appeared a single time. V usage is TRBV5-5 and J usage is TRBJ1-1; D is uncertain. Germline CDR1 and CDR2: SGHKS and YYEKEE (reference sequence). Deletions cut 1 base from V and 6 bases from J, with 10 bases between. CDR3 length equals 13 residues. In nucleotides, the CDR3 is TGTGCCAGCAGCTTGACGGCGGGCGCTGAAGCTTTCTTT. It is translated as CASSLTAGAEAFF.

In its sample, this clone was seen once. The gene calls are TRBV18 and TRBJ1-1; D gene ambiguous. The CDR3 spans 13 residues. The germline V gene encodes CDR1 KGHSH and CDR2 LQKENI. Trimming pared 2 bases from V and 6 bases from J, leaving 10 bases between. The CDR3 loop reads CASSPGERAEAFF. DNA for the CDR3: TGTGCCAGCTCACCAGGGGAGAGGGCTGAAGCTTTCTTT.

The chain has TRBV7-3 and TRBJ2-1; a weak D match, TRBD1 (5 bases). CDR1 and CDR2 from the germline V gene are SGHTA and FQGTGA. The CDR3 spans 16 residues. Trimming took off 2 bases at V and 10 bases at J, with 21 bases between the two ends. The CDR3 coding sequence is TGTGCCAGCAGCTTATACACAGGAGCGTCCCCCGGAGAGCAGTTCTTC. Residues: CASSLYTGASPGEQFF.

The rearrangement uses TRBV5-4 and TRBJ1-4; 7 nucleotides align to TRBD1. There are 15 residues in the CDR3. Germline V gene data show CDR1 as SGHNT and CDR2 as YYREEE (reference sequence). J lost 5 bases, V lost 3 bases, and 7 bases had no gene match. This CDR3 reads CASSSGQALNEKLFF. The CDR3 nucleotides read TGTGCCAGCAGCTCCGGACAGGCTTTAAATGAAAAACTGTTTTTT. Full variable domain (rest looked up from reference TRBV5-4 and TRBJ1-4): ETGVTQSPTHLIKTRGQQVTLRCSSQSGHNTVSWYQQALGQGPQFIFQYYREEENGRGNFPPRFSGLQFPNYSSELNVNALELDDSALYLCASSSGQALNEKLFFGSGTQLSVL.

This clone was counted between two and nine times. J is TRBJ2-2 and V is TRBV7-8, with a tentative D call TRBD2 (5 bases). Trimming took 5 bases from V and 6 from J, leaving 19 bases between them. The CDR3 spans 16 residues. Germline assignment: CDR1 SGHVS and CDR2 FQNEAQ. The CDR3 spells CASSPARRWSSGELFF. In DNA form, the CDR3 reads TGTGCCAGCAGCCCCGCCCGGAGGTGGAGTTCCGGGGAGCTGTTTTTT.